This T cell receptor beta chain derives from a study of shared clonotypes between healthy human individuals. Whole-study findings and limits: Owing to a small donor count, the genetic and exposure-history diversity represented was limited.

The CDR3 length is 13 residues. The germline gives CDR1 SGHNT, CDR2 YYREEE (reference sequence). V gave up 4 bases and J gave up 3 bases, with 10 bases separating them. Concerning this clone: The antigen is undetermined.

As processed by the authors: Junction-only sequences without quality scores were provided by ImmunoSEQ, so filtering was different. Sequencing used immunoSEQ multiplex PCR; TCRdb keeps in-frame clones, though not all of them. V and J calls and clone size are given by that table; D and trimming were obtained from the DNA. The repertoire has 740,000 or so clones, approximately 73% of them found once; the top ten carry around 1.7%. V and J are TRBV5-4 and TRBJ1-1; D is possibly TRBD1 (6 bases). This TCR derives from a woman in her 30s in good health. The sample comprised memory CD4+ T cells sorted from blood. Subset: CD45RA-negative fraction. As DNA, the CDR3 is TGTGCCAGCAGCGCAGGGGTGTACACTGAAGCTTTCTTT. Protein sequence: CASSAGVYTEAFF. The whole variable domain, filled in from reference TRBV5-4 and TRBJ1-1, reads ETGVTQSPTHLIKTRGQQVTLRCSSQSGHNTVSWYQQALGQGPQFIFQYYREEENGRGNFPPRFSGLQFPNYSSELNVNALELDDSALYLCASSAGVYTEAFFGQGTRLTVV.